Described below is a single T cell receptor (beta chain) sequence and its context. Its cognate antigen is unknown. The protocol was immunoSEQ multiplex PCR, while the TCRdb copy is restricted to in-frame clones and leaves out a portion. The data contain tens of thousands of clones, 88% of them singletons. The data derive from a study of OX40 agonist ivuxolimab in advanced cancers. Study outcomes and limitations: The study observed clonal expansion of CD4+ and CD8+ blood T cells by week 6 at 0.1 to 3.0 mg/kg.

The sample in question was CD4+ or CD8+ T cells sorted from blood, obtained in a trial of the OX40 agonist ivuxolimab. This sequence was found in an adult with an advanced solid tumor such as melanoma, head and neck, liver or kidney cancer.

DNA for the CDR3: TGTGCCAGCAGTCCTTTCCTCAGCCGTGCCGGCGAGCAGTACTTC. It specifies CASSPFLSRAGEQYF. The genes are TRBV27 and TRBJ2-7; D unclear. V dropped 5 bases and J dropped 6 bases, with 20 bases sitting between them. Germline V lookup: CDR1 MNHEY, CDR2 SMNVEV (reference sequence). The CDR3 covers 15 residues.